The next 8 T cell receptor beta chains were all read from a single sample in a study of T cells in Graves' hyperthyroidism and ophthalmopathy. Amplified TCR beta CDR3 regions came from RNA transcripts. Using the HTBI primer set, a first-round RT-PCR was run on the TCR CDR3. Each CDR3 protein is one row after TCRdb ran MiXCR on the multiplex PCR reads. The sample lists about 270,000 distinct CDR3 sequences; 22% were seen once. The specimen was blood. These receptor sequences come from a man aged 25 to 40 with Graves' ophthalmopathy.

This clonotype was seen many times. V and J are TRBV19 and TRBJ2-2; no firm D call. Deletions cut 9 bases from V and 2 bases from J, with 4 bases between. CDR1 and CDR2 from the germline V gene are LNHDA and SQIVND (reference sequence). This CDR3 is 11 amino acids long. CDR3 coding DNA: TGTGCCAGCAGCAACACCGGGGAGCTGTTTTTT. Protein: CASSNTGELFF.

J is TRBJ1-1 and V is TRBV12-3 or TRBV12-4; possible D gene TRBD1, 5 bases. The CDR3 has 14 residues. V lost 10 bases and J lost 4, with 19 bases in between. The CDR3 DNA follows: TGTGCCAACAGGCACGGGAGGGGTCCCACTGAAGCTTTCTTT. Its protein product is CANRHGRGPTEAFF.

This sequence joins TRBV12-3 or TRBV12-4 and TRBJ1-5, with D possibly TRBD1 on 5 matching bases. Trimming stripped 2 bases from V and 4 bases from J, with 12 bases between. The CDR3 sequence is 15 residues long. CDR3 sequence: CASSLKGLRNQPQHF. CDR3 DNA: TGTGCCAGCAGTTTAAAGGGGTTACGGAATCAGCCCCAGCATTTT.

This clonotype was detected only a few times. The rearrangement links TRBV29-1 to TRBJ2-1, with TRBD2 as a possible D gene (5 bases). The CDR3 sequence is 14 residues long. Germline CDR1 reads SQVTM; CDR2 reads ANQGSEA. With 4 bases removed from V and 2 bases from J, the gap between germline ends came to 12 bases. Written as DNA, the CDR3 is TGCAGCGTTGGGGGTCCCGGGACCTACAATGAGCAGTTCTTC. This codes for CSVGGPGTYNEQFF.

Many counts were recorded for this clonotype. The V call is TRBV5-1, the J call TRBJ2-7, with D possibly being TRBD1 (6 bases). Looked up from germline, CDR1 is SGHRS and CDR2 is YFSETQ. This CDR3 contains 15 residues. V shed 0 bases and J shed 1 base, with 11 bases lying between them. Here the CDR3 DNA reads TGCGCCAGCAGCTTGGGAGTGGGGGCATCCTACGAGCAGTACTTC. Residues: CASSLGVGASYEQYF.

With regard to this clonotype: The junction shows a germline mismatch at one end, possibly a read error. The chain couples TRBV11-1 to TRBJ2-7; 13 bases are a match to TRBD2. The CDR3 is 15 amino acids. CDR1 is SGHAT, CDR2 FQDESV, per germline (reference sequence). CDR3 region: CVSSRGTSGTNEQYF. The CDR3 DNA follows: TGTGTCAGCAGCCGGGGGACTAGCGGGACCAACGAGCAGTACTTC.

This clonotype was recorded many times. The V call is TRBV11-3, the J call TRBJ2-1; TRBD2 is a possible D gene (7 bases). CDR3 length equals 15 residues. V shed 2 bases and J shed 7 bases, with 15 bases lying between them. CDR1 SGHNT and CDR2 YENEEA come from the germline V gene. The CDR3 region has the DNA TGTGCCAGCAGCTTACACGGGGGGCGGAAAAATGAGCAGTTCTTC. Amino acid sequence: CASSLHGGRKNEQFF.

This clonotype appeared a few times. The CDR3 nucleotides are TGTGCCAGCAGCCCGCCCGGGACTAGCTCAACAGATACGCAGTATTTT. Protein product: CASSPPGTSSTDTQYF. The chain couples TRBV3-1 to TRBJ2-3, with 9 bases matching TRBD2. J lost 3 bases, V lost 4 bases, and 8 bases had no gene match. The CDR3 consists of 16 residues. Germline CDR1 reads LGHDT; CDR2 reads YNNKEL (reference sequence).